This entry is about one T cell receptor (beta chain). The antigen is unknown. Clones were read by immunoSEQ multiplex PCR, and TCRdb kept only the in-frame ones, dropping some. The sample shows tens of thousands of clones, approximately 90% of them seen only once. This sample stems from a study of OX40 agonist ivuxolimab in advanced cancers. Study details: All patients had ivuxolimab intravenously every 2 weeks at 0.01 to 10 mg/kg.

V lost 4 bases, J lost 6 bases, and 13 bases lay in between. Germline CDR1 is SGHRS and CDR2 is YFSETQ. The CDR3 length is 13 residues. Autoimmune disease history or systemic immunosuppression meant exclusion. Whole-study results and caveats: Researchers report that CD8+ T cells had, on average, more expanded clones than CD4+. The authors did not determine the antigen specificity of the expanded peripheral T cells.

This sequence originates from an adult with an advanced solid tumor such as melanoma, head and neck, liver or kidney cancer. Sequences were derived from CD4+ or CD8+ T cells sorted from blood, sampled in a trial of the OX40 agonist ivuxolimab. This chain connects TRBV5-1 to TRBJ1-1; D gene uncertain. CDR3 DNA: TGCGCCAGCAGCCCCCCCAGTAGCGCTGAAGCTTTCTTT. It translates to CASSPPSSAEAFF.